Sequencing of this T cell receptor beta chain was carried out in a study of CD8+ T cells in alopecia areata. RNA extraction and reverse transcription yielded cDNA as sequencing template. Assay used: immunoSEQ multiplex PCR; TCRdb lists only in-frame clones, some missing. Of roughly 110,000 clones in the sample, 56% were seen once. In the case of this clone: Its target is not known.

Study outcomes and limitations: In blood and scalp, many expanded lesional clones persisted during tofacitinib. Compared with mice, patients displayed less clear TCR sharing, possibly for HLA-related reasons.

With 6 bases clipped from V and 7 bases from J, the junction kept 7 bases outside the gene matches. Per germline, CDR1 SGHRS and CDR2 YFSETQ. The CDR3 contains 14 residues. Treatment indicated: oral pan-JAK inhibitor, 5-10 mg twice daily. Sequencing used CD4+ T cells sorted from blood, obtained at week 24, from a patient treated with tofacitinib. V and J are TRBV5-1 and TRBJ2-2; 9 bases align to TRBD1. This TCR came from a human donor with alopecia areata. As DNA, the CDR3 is TGCGCCAGCACCATACAGGGGGCTAGCGGGGAGCTGTTTTTT. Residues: CASTIQGASGELFF.